This T cell receptor beta chain emerged from a study of T cell responses to AZD1222 COVID-19 vaccine. The repertoire was sequenced with immunoSEQ multiplex PCR; TCRdb's copy has only in-frame clones and lacks some. The sample lists fewer than 120,000 clones; about four fifths were seen once. This receptor was identified in an adult in good health. The material sequenced was peripheral blood, taken on day 0 of AZD1222 vaccination.

CDR3 in DNA: TGTGCCAGCAGTTACTCGGGGGGGAGAAAGCCCCAGCATTTT. Amino acid sequence: CASSYSGGRKPQHF. The chain recombines TRBV6-5 with TRBJ1-5, with D perhaps matching TRBD1 (5 bases). The CDR3 covers 14 residues. Germline lookup yields CDR1 MNHEY and CDR2 SVGAGI. V lost 0 bases to trimming and J lost 8 bases, with 11 bases between them.